This T cell receptor beta chain stems from a study of radiation and T cells in renal cell carcinoma. Notes on the study in general: No pretreatment tumor biopsies were available for baseline clonotypes. Top tumor clonotypes rose in blood 2 weeks post-radiation, then contracted.

Some clones are missing from TCRdb's copy, which holds only in-frame ones; the method was immunoSEQ multiplex PCR. The sample shows 130,000 or so clones, about 88% of them seen only once. Notes on this clone: Its antigen is still unknown.

The CDR3 covers 16 residues. Germline values: CDR1 SEHNR, CDR2 FQNEAQ (reference sequence). V was shortened by 1 base and J by 2 bases, with 12 bases between the two germline ends. Specified time point: baseline pretreatment blood. Regarding treatment: 15 Gy SBRT to primary tumor, nephrectomy 4 weeks later. Serial blood draws occurred at baseline and 2 and 4 weeks post-SBRT. This renal cell carcinoma was of the clear cell type. Sequenced here: blood, sampled from a patient whose treatment included radiotherapy and nephrectomy. This clonotype originated in a woman aged 45-60 years with renal cell carcinoma. J is TRBJ2-1 and V is TRBV7-9; a weak D match, TRBD1 (6 bases). CDR3 sequence reads: CASSLDARGPYNEQFF. The CDR3 DNA reads TGTGCCAGCAGCTTAGACGCCAGGGGACCCTACAATGAGCAGTTCTTC.